This TCR beta chain was identified during a study of OX40 agonist ivuxolimab in advanced cancers. On the study more broadly: Mean age roughly 65 years, range 23 to 79; just over 80% male. Three patients, one with hepatocellular carcinoma and two with cutaneous melanoma, responded partially.

Per germline, CDR1 MNHEY and CDR2 SVGAGI. V was trimmed by 6 bases and J by 1 base, leaving 12 bases between them. This CDR3 comprises 14 residues. Clones were read by immunoSEQ multiplex PCR, and TCRdb kept only the in-frame ones, dropping some. The table records some 37,000 clones, about 78% of them present only once. This sequence was found in an adult with an advanced solid tumor such as melanoma, head and neck, liver or kidney cancer. The rearrangement joins TRBV6-5 to TRBJ1-1, with D possibly matching TRBD1 (5 bases). The specimen comprised CD4+ or CD8+ T cells sorted from blood, sampled in a trial of the OX40 agonist ivuxolimab. The DNA of the CDR3 is TGTGCCAGCAGCTTTCGGAGGGGGAACACTGAAGCTTTCTTT. It is translated as CASSFRRGNTEAFF.